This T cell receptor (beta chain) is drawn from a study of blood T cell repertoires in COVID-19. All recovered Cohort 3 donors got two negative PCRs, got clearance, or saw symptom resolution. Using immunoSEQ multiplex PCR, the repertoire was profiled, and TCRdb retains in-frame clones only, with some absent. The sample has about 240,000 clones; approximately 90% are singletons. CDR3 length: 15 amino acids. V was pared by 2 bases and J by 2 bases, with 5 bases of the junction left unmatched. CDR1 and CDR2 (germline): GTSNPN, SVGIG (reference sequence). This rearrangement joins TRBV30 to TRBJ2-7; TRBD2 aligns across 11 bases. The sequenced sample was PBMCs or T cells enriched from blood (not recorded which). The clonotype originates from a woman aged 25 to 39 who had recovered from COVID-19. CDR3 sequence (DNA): TGTGCCTGGAGTACGGGACTAGCGGTAACCTACGAGCAGTACTTC. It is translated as CAWSTGLAVTYEQYF.